Described below is a single TCR beta chain sequence and its context. This clone showed up just a few times. Its antigen specificity is not known. No much larger clone exists at a distance of one base, and base qualities are not known. Its CDR3 holds 14 amino acids, cysteine through phenylalanine. Only the CDR3 part of the read is kept: 42 bases, read in frame from the first base. The germline V gene (reference sequence) gives CDR1 as SSHAT and CDR2 as FNYEAQ. Cut back by 3 bases and 2 bases, the V and J ends lie 7 bases apart. These data originate in a study of shared clonotypes between healthy human individuals (dated by TCRdb to 2018 to 2021). In the study overall: The cohort comprised a couple of women and a few men aged 18 to 49 years. Per donor, leukapheresis produced somewhere between about 0.8 and 9.5 billion PBMCs. Blood TCR repertoires of about five healthy adults were deeply sequenced to estimate repertoire size and the extent of clonotype sharing between individuals. Different laboratories and diverse techniques were used to prepare libraries and sequence TCR repertoires, to increase sequencing depth and limit assay-specific biases. For each donor, CD4 naive and CD4 memory were each run on three plates, CD8 naive on two plates, and CD8 memory on one plate.

The donors were healthy, HIV-negative adults who had no recently reported acute infections or vaccinations. Every donor was a Caucasian adult living in Nashville, Tennessee, USA. CD8 memory samples combined magnetically selected CD45RO+ cells with CCR7-negative CD45RA+ effector memory (TemRA) cells. After blood collection by leukapheresis, PBMCs were isolated using Ficoll-Histopaque density gradient centrifugation and then cryopreserved in the vapor phase of liquid nitrogen. Analytical flow cytometry was used to check the purity and quantity of each magnetically sorted T cell population. Each sorted fraction had its genomic DNA isolated and then quantified by UV absorbance on a Nanodrop 2000c. Overall study results and their limits: Pairwise subsampling led to the expectation that sequencing depth would affect the degree of clonotype sharing among donors. Even with the large sequencing depth, rarefaction of the sorted-subset datasets indicated that sequencing was incomplete. Higher generation probabilities were observed for clonotypes shared by all four sorted-subset donors than for non-shared clonotypes. Because the study included a small number of donors, the genetic and exposure-history diversity represented was limited. Naive subsets generally had larger estimated clonotype richness than memory subsets did. Across four donors, around 5.4% of naive CD4, more than 3% of naive CD8, approximately 2.5% of memory CD4, and 0.4% of memory CD8 clonotypes were shared. Sampling was restricted to blood, and TCR repertoires in tissues likely differ from the TCR repertoires found in blood.

TCR CDR3 regions were amplified from genomic DNA by multiplex PCR using the deep immunoSEQ assay. For each cell subset, the extracted genomic DNA was distributed evenly across all wells of several immunoSEQ 96-well plates, and each plate served as one replicate. For sorted subsets, about 0.2 ug genomic DNA, equal to tens of thousands of T cell genomes, was loaded into each replicate PCR. Purified libraries were measured with a Qubit 3.0 fluorometer, size-checked on a Bioanalyzer 2100, and measured again with the KAPA Library Quantification kit. Each immunoSEQ 96-well plate was sequenced on its own single-read 150-cycle Illumina NextSeq 550 flow cell. Per the authors' processing: Because only junctional sequences without quality scores were contained in the immunoSEQ output, filtering matching that applied to full-length reads could not be performed. To assign V/J genes and CDR3, sequences were annotated against IMGT germline references using PyIR, a Python wrapper for IgBLAST v1.9. Any read was removed if the V/J assignment was weak (E-value above 1e-6), the CDR3 was missing, or the read contained stop codons, out-of-frame junctions, or ambiguous translated residues. V3J clonotypes were defined by identical inferred V gene, J gene, and CDR3 amino acid sequence. The percentage overlap between two repertoires was calculated by dividing the number of shared unique clonotypes by the size of the smaller repertoire. Richness of each repertoire was evaluated using RTK rarefaction, the Chao1 estimator, and Recon v2.1 estimates of unobserved clonotypes. For all TCRbeta clonotypes obtained by the gDNA method from a few donors, generation probabilities were computed with OLGA. The table was pulled from immuneACCESS by TCRdb, which kept in-frame rearrangements only. Such tables lose some clones; where checked, under half of the loss comes from unresolved V genes, and the rest has no known cause. The V and J calls and clone size come from that table; D and trimming were worked out from the DNA. This sample is represented by roughly 660,000 clones; 80% to 95% of them were singletons. The top ten clonotypes cover about 33% of the sample.

Recombination joined TRBV7-7 with TRBJ2-2; the D gene lacks a confident call. The sample comprised memory CD8+ T cells from PBMCs. Taken with the paper, the label for cell subset or site translates to: CD45RO+ cells pooled with CCR7-negative TemRA cells. The TCR originated in a man aged 18-30 years in good health. Some clones in this sample may be carry-over from other donors' samples. The CDR3 is CASSLGRNTGELFF. The DNA sequence is TGTGCCAGCAGCTTGGGCCGTAACACCGGGGAGCTGTTTTTT.